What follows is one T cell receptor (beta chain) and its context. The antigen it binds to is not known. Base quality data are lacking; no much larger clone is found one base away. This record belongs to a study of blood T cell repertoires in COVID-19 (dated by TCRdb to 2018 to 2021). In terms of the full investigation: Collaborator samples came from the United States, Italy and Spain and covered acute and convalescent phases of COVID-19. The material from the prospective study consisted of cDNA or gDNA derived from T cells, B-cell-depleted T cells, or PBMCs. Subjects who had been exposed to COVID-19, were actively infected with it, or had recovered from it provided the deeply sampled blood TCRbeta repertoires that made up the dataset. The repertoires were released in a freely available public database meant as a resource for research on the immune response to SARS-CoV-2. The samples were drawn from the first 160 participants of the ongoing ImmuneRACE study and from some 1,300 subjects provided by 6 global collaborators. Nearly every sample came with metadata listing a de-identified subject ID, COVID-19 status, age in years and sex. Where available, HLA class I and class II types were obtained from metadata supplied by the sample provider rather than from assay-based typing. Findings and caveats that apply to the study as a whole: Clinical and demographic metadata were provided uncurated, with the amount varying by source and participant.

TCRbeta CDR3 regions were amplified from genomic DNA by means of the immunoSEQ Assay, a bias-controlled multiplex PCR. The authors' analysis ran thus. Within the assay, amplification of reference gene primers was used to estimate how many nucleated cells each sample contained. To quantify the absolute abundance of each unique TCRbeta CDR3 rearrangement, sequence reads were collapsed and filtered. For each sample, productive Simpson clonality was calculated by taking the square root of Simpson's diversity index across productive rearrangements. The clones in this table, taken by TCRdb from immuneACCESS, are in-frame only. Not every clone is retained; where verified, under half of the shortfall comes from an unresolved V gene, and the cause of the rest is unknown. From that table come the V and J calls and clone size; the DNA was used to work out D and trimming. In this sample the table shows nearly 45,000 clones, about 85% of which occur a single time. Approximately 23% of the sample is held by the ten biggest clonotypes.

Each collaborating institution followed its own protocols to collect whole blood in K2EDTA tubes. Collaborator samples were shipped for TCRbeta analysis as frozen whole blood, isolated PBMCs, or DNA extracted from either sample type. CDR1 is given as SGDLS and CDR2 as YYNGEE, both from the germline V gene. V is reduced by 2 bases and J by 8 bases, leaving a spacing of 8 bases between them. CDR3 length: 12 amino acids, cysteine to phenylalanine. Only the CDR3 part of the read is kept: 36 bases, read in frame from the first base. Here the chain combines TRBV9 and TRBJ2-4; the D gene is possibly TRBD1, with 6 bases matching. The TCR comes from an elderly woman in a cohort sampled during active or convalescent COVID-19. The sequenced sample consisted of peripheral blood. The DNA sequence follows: TGTGCCAGCAGCGTCAGGGGTGACATTCAGTACTTC. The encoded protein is CASSVRGDIQYF.